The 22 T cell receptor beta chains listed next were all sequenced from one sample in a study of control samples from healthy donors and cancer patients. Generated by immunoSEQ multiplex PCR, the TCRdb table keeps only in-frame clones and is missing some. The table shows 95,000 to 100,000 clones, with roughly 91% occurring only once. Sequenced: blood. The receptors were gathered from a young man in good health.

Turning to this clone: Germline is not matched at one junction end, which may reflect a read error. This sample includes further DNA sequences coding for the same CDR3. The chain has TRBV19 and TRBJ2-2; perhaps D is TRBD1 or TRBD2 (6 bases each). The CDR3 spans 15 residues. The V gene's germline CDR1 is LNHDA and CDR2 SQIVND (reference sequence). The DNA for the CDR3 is TGTGCCAGTAGTATAAAAGGGGGGAACACCGGAGAGCTGTTTTTT. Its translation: CASSIKGGNTGELFF.

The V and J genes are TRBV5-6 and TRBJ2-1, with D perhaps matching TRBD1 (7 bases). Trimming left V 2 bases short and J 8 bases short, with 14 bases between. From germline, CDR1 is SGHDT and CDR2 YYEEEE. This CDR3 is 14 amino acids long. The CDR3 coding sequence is TGTGCCAGCAGCTTTCGACAGGGAGGAGATGAGCAGTTCTTC. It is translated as CASSFRQGGDEQFF.

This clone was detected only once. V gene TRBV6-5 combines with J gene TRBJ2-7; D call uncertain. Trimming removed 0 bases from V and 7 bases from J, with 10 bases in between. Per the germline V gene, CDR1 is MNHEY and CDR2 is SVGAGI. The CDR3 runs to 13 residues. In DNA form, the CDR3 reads TGTGCCAGCAGTTACTCTTTACCTGGGGAGCAGTACTTC. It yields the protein CASSYSLPGEQYF.

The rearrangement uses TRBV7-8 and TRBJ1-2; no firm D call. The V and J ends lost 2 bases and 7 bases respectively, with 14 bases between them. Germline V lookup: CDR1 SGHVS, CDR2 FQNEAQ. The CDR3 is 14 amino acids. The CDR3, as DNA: TGTGCCAGCAGCTTAACTCACGGCGAAGCTGGCTACACCTTC. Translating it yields CASSLTHGEAGYTF.

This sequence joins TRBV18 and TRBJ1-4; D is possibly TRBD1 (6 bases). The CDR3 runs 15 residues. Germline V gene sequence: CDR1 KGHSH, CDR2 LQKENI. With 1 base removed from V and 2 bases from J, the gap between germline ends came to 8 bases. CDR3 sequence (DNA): TGTGCCAGCTCACCACGCACAGGGACTAATGAAAAACTGTTTTTT. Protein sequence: CASSPRTGTNEKLFF. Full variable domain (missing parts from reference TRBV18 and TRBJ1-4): NAGVMQNPRHLVRRRGQEARLRCSPMKGHSHVYWYRQLPEEGLKFMVYLQKENIIDESGMPKERFSAEFPKEGPSILRIQQVVRGDSAAYFCASSPRTGTNEKLFFGSGTQLSVL.

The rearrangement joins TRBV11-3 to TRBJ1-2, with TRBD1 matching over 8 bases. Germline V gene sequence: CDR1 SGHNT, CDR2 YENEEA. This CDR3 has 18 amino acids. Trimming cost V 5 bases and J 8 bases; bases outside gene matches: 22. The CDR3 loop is CASSLWGAGGRGVRGYTF. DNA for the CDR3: TGTGCCAGCAGCCTATGGGGAGCAGGGGGCAGGGGCGTAAGGGGCTACACCTTC.

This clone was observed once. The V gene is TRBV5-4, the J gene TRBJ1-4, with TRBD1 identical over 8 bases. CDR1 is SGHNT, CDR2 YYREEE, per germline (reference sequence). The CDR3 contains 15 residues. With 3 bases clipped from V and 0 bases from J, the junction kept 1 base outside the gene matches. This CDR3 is CASSSQGATNEKLFF. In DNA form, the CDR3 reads TGTGCCAGCAGCTCACAGGGGGCAACTAATGAAAAACTGTTTTTT.

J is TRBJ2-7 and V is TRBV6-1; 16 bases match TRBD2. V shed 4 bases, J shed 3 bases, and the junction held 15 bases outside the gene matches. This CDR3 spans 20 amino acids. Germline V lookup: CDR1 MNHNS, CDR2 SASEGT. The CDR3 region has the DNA TGTGCCAGCAGTGGTCGAGGCGGGACTAGCGGGGGGGGCCCCTACTACGAGCAGTACGTC. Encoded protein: CASSGRGGTSGGGPYYEQYV.

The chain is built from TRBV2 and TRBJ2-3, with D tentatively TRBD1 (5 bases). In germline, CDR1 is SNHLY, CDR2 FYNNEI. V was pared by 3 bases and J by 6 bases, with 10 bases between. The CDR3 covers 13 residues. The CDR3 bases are TGTGCCAGCAGTGATGGCCCAGGGGATACGCAGTATTTT. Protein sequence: CASSDGPGDTQYF.

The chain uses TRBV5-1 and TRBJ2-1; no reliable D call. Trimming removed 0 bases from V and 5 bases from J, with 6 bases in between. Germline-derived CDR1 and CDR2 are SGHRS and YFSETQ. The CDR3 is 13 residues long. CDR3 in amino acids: CASSLDGNNEQFF. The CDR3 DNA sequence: TGCGCCAGCAGCTTGGACGGAAACAATGAGCAGTTCTTC.

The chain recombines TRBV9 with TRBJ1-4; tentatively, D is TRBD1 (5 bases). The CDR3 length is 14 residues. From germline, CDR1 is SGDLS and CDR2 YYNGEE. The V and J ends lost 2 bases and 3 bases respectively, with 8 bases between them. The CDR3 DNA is TGTGCCAGCAGCGTCGGGGGTCCTAATGAAAAACTGTTTTTT. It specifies CASSVGGPNEKLFF.

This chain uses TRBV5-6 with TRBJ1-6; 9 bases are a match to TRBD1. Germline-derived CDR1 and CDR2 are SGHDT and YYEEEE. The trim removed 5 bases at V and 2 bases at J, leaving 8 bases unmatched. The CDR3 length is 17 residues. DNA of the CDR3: TGTGCCAGCAGGCAGGGACAGGGATGGACCTATAATTCACCCCTCCACTTT. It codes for CASRQGQGWTYNSPLHF.

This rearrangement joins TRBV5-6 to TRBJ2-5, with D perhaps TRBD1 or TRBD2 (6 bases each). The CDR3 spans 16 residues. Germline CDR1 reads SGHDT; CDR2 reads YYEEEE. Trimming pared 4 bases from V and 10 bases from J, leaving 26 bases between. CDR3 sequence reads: CASSDDGSLRGGFQYF. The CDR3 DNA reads TGTGCCAGCAGCGATGATGGCTCTCTTCGAGGGGGGTTCCAGTACTTC.

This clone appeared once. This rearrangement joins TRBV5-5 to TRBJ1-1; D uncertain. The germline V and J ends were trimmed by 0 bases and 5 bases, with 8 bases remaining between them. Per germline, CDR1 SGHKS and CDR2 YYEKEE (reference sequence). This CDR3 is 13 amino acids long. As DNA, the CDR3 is TGTGCCAGCAGCTTGGCTCTGCTGACTGAAGCTTTCTTT. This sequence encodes CASSLALLTEAFF. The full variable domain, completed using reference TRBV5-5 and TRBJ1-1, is DAGVTQSPTHLIKTRGQQVTLRCSPISGHKSVSWYQQVLGQGPQFIFQYYEKEERGRGNFPDRFSARQFPNYSSELNVNALLLGDSALYLCASSLALLTEAFFGQGTRLTVV.

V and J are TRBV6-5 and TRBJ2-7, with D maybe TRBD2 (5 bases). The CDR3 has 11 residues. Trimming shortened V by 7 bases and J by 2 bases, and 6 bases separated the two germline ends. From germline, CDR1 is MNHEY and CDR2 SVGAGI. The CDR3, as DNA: TGTGCCAGCATGGAGGCCTACGAGCAGTACTTC. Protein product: CASMEAYEQYF.

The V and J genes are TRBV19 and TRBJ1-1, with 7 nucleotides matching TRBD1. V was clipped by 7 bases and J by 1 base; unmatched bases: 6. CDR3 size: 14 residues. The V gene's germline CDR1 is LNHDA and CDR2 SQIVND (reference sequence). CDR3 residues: CASTTRQGNTEAFF. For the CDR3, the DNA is TGTGCCAGTACCACGCGACAGGGGAACACTGAAGCTTTCTTT.

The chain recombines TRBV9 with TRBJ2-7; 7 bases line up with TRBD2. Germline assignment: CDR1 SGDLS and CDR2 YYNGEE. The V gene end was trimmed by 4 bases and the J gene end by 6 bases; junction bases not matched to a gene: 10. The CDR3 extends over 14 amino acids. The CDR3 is CASSPAGGIPEQYF. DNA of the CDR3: TGTGCCAGCAGCCCGGCCGGGGGGATTCCCGAGCAGTACTTC.

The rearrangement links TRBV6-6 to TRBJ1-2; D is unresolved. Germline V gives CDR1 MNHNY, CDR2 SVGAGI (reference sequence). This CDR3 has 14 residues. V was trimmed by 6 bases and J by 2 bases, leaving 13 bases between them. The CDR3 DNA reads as TGTGCCAGCAGCGACGGGCCGGGGAACTATGGCTACACCTTC. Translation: CASSDGPGNYGYTF.

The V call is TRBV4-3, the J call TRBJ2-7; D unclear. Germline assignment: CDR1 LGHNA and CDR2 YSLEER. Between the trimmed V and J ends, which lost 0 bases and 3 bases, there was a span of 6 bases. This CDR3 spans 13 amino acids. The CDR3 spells CASSQERFYEQYF. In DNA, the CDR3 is TGCGCCAGCAGCCAAGAAAGATTCTACGAGCAGTACTTC.

CDR3 nucleotide sequence: TGTGCCAGCAGTTTCACTTCCGTGGGCACCGGGGAGCTGTTTTTT. Translated, it gives CASSFTSVGTGELFF. The V and J genes are TRBV6-2 or TRBV6-3 and TRBJ2-2; the D is unclear. From germline, CDR1 is MNHEY and CDR2 SVGEGT. This CDR3 is built from 15 residues. V shed 4 bases and J shed 4 bases, with 13 bases lying between them.

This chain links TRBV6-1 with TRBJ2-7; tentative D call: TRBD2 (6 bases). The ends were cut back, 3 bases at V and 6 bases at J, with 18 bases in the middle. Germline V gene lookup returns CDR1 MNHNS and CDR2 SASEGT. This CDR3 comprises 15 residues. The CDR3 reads CASSDLRRAQGEQYV. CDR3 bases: TGTGCCAGCAGTGACCTAAGGAGGGCCCAGGGCGAGCAGTACGTC.

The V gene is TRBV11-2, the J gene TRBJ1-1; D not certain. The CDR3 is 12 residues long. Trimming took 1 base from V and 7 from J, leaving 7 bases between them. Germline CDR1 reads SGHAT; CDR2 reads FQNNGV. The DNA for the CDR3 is TGTGCCAGCAGCTTAGCGCAGAGTGAAGCTTTCTTT. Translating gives CASSLAQSEAFF.